This T cell receptor beta chain came from a study of T cells in Graves' hyperthyroidism and ophthalmopathy. RNA transcripts gave rise to amplified TCR beta CDR3 regions. When the TCR CDR3 underwent first-round RT-PCR, the HTBI primer set was used. In TCRdb, the multiplex PCR reads were re-called with MiXCR into one record per CDR3 protein. This sample yields about 510,000 distinct CDR3 sequences, of which approximately 15% are seen a single time; approximately 15% belongs to the top ten. The germline V gene has CDR1 SEHNR and CDR2 FQNEAQ (reference sequence). V gave up 5 bases and J gave up 7 bases, with 12 bases separating them. The CDR3 has 13 amino acids.

The chain joins TRBV7-9 to TRBJ2-1; D not resolved. What was sequenced was blood. This TCR was recovered from a woman aged 40 to 50 with Graves' hyperthyroidism. This CDR3 reads CASSPPVRNEQFF. The CDR3 region has the DNA TGTGCCAGCAGCCCCCCGGTTAGGAATGAGCAGTTCTTC. The full variable domain, in which reference TRBV7-9 and TRBJ2-1 provide the parts outside the CDR3, is DTGVSQNPRHKITKRGQNVTFRCDPISEHNRLYWYRQTLGQGPEFLTYFQNEAQLEKSRLLSDRFSAERPKGSFSTLEIQRTEQGDSAMYLCASSPPVRNEQFFGPGTRLTVL.